These T cell receptor beta chains were read from a single sample in a study of response to subunit inactivated influenza vaccine. TCRdb analysed the RT-PCR reads with MiXCR anew, one entry per CDR3 protein. The repertoire consists of approximately 530,000 distinct CDR3 sequences, with roughly 13% occurring once and the leading ten covering about an eighth. Sequencing used PBMCs from blood, obtained roughly 45 days after vaccination. The receptors originated from a man aged 50 to 60 who received an inactivated influenza vaccine. Each CDR3 is given with its conserved first and last residue. The D gene is left open where the match is weak. Part of the rows lack a size; the others show once, few, many or a class for expanded clones.

clone_size: few
j_call: TRBJ2-7
v_call: TRBV4-3
d_call: .
cdr3_aa: CASSPMAGLSSYEQYF

clone_size: few
j_call: TRBJ2-2
v_call: TRBV5-1
d_call: TRBD2
cdr3_aa: CASFGRGTGELFF

clone_size: few
j_call: TRBJ1-2
v_call: TRBV7-9
d_call: .
cdr3_aa: CASSWGSLNYGYTF

clone_size: many
j_call: TRBJ2-7
v_call: TRBV7-4
d_call: .
cdr3_aa: CASSPRGLLRREQYF

clone_size: few
j_call: TRBJ2-7
v_call: TRBV10-1
d_call: .
cdr3_aa: CASSDTDKSYEQYF

clone_size: .
j_call: TRBJ2-7
v_call: TRBV7-2
d_call: .
cdr3_aa: CASRKQGGGPYEQYF

clone_size: .
j_call: TRBJ2-7
v_call: TRBV7-9
d_call: TRBD2
cdr3_aa: CASSLALAGDGWEQYF

clone_size: many
j_call: TRBJ2-7
v_call: TRBV27
d_call: .
cdr3_aa: CASCPGLPAAYEQYF

clone_size: .
j_call: TRBJ2-1
v_call: TRBV27
d_call: TRBD1
cdr3_aa: CASRGTGYNEQFF

clone_size: .
j_call: TRBJ2-3
v_call: TRBV20-1
d_call: .
cdr3_aa: CSAPGTSTDTQYF

clone_size: few
j_call: TRBJ2-1
v_call: TRBV7-8
d_call: .
cdr3_aa: CASSLDLVGNEQFF

clone_size: few
j_call: TRBJ2-7
v_call: TRBV20-1
d_call: TRBD1
cdr3_aa: CSAVRQGRYLYEQYF

clone_size: .
j_call: TRBJ2-7
v_call: TRBV2
d_call: .
cdr3_aa: CASSEAQGGYF

clone_size: .
j_call: TRBJ2-1
v_call: TRBV14
d_call: TRBD2
cdr3_aa: CASSQDGAGGRYNEQFF

clone_size: .
j_call: TRBJ1-2
v_call: TRBV7-6
d_call: .
cdr3_aa: CASSLASGLPNYGYTF

clone_size: .
j_call: TRBJ1-6
v_call: TRBV9
d_call: .
cdr3_aa: CASSAGADNSPLHF

clone_size: few
j_call: TRBJ1-5
v_call: TRBV20-1
d_call: TRBD1
cdr3_aa: CCARDRTGSASDQPQHF

clone_size: many
j_call: TRBJ2-3
v_call: TRBV4-3
d_call: .
cdr3_aa: CASSQEKDYENTQYF

clone_size: few
j_call: TRBJ2-1
v_call: TRBV12-3/TRBV12-4
d_call: .
cdr3_aa: CATRASSYNEQFF

clone_size: few
j_call: TRBJ2-5
v_call: TRBV7-9
d_call: .
cdr3_aa: CASSLGAGLETQYF

clone_size: few
j_call: TRBJ2-7
v_call: TRBV29-1
d_call: TRBD2
cdr3_aa: CSVKGTSGTPYEQYF

clone_size: few
j_call: TRBJ1-2
v_call: TRBV20-1
d_call: .
cdr3_aa: CSASPGRLLYGYTF

clone_size: many
j_call: TRBJ1-3
v_call: TRBV20-1
d_call: .
cdr3_aa: CSARGEWGRRSGNTIYF

clone_size: .
j_call: TRBJ2-2
v_call: TRBV2
d_call: .
cdr3_aa: CASSEYRNTGELSF

clone_size: .
j_call: TRBJ2-3
v_call: TRBV29-1
d_call: TRBD1
cdr3_aa: CSVGQGASTQYF

clone_size: .
j_call: TRBJ2-7
v_call: TRBV7-2
d_call: TRBD2
cdr3_aa: CASSLISGSGYYEQYF

clone_size: many
j_call: TRBJ2-1
v_call: TRBV12-3/TRBV12-4
d_call: TRBD2
cdr3_aa: CASILSGGPYNEQFF

clone_size: few
j_call: TRBJ2-7
v_call: TRBV7-2
d_call: TRBD2
cdr3_aa: CASSSPLQRGVRYEQYF

clone_size: .
j_call: TRBJ2-3
v_call: TRBV10-3
d_call: TRBD2
cdr3_aa: CAISGLALSTDTQYF

clone_size: .
j_call: TRBJ2-2
v_call: TRBV11-2
d_call: TRBD1
cdr3_aa: CASKERRDRVQTGELFF

clone_size: .
j_call: TRBJ1-1
v_call: TRBV9
d_call: TRBD1
cdr3_aa: CASSPLGQMNTEAFF

clone_size: few
j_call: TRBJ2-7
v_call: TRBV20-1
d_call: TRBD2
cdr3_aa: CSARDLGLAYEQYF

clone_size: .
j_call: TRBJ2-1
v_call: TRBV15
d_call: .
cdr3_aa: CATSREVSSYNEQFF

clone_size: many
j_call: TRBJ2-7
v_call: TRBV9
d_call: TRBD1
cdr3_aa: CASSAGQGEHEQYF

clone_size: .
j_call: TRBJ2-5
v_call: TRBV6-1
d_call: TRBD2
cdr3_aa: CASSSPGTSGRARETQYF

clone_size: .
j_call: TRBJ1-5
v_call: TRBV29-1
d_call: .
cdr3_aa: CSVLQGYNQPQHF

clone_size: few
j_call: TRBJ1-1
v_call: TRBV2
d_call: .
cdr3_aa: CASNRAWETEAFF

clone_size: .
j_call: TRBJ2-2
v_call: TRBV4-3
d_call: .
cdr3_aa: CASSQYGGPNTGELFF

clone_size: .
j_call: TRBJ2-7
v_call: TRBV7-9
d_call: TRBD1
cdr3_aa: CASSSMTGGGYEQYF

clone_size: few
j_call: TRBJ2-5
v_call: TRBV7-8
d_call: .
cdr3_aa: CASSLDDHQETQYF

clone_size: many
j_call: TRBJ2-7
v_call: TRBV20-1
d_call: .
cdr3_aa: CSASTGTQQEQYF

clone_size: few
j_call: TRBJ2-5
v_call: TRBV20-1
d_call: .
cdr3_aa: CSARATGPGPQETQYF

clone_size: .
j_call: TRBJ2-5
v_call: TRBV7-2
d_call: TRBD1
cdr3_aa: CASSRGQVPETQYF

clone_size: .
j_call: TRBJ2-3
v_call: TRBV30
d_call: .
cdr3_aa: CAWSVKGTDTQYF

clone_size: .
j_call: TRBJ2-5
v_call: TRBV5-1
d_call: .
cdr3_aa: CASSLLSQETQYF

clone_size: few
j_call: TRBJ2-2
v_call: TRBV24-1
d_call: TRBD1
cdr3_aa: CATSDTTGVGGELFF

clone_size: many
j_call: TRBJ2-1
v_call: TRBV14
d_call: TRBD2
cdr3_aa: CASSQTGTTVNEQFF

clone_size: few
j_call: TRBJ2-1
v_call: TRBV12-3/TRBV12-4
d_call: TRBD1
cdr3_aa: CASSTRFGQGADEQFF

clone_size: many
j_call: TRBJ1-6
v_call: TRBV7-2
d_call: .
cdr3_aa: CASSPGRANNSPLHF

clone_size: few
j_call: TRBJ2-1
v_call: TRBV5-6
d_call: TRBD2
cdr3_aa: CASSSLAGVYNEQFF

clone_size: few
j_call: TRBJ2-1
v_call: TRBV7-2
d_call: .
cdr3_aa: CASSLLMGTRDEQFF

clone_size: many
j_call: TRBJ2-3
v_call: TRBV7-2
d_call: TRBD2
cdr3_aa: CASSPRLAGRVDTQYF

clone_size: few
j_call: TRBJ1-1
v_call: TRBV3-1
d_call: .
cdr3_aa: CASSLSTNTEAFF

clone_size: .
j_call: TRBJ2-4
v_call: TRBV6-4
d_call: TRBD1
cdr3_aa: CASSLGQGIAKAKNIQYF